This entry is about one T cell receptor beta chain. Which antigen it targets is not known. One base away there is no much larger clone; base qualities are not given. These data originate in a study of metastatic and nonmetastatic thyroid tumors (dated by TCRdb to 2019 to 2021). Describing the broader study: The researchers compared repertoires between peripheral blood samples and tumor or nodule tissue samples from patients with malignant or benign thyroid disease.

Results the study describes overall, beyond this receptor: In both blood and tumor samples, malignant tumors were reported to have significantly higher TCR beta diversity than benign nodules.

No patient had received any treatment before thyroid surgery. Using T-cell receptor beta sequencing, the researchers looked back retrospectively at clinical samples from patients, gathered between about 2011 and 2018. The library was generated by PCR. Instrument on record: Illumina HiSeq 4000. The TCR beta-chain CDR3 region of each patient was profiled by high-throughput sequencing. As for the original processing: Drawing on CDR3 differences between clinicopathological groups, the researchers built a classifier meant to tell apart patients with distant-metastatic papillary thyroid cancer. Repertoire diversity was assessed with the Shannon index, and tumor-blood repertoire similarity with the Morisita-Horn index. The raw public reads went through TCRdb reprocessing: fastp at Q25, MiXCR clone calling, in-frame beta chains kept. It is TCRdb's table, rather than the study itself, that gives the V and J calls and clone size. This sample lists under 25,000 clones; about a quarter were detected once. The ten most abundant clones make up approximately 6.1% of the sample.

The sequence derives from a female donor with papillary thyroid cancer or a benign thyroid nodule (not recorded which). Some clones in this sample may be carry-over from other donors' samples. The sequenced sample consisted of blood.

DNA sequence: TGTGCCAGCAGTTCACTCCCAGGGGCGAACACTGAAGCTTTCTTT. Its amino acids are CASSSLPGANTEAFF. This sequence uses TRBV6-2 or TRBV6-3 and TRBJ1-1; TRBD1 is possibly the D segment (6 matching bases). CDR1 and CDR2 are drawn from the germline V gene: MNHEY, SVGEGT. Spanning cysteine to phenylalanine, the CDR3 consists of 15 amino acids. This entry keeps only the CDR3 DNA: 45 bases, framed from base 1. The germline ends are 13 bases apart after V is trimmed by 4 bases and J by 1 base.